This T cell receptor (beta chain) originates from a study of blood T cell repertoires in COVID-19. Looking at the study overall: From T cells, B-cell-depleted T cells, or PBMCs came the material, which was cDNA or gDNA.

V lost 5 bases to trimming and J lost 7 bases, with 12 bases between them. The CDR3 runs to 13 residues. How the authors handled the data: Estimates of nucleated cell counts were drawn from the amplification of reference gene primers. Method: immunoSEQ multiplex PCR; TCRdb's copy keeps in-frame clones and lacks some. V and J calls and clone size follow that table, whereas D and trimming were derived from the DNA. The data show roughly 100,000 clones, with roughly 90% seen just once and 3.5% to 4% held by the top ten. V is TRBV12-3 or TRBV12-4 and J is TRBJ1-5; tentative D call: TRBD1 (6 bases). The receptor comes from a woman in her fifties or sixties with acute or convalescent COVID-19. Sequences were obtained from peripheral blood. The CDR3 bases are TGTGCCAGCAGTCCTATACAGGGACAGCCCCAGCATTTT. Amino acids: CASSPIQGQPQHF.